This TCR beta chain stems from a study of blood T cell repertoires in COVID-19. For the study at large: Samples representing acute and convalescent COVID-19 were sourced from the United States, Italy and Spain. Sources were T cells, B-cell-depleted T cells, or PBMCs; the material itself was cDNA or gDNA.

Germline V lookup: CDR1 MGHDK, CDR2 SYGVNS. Trimming stripped 4 bases from V and 0 bases from J, with 14 bases between. The CDR3 contains 16 residues. Authors' methods: Amplification of reference gene primers provided the estimated nucleated cell counts. Sequenced by immunoSEQ multiplex PCR; TCRdb stores in-frame clones only, minus some. The V and J calls and clone size come from that table; D and trimming were worked out from the DNA. Among about 190,000 clones listed, 60% to 85% were seen once. The chain combines TRBV25-1 with TRBJ2-3; a possible D gene is TRBD1 (5 bases). The source material was peripheral blood. This receptor was identified in a man aged 55-75 years with active or convalescent COVID-19. CDR3 in DNA: TGTGCCAGCAGTGGCAGGGAAAGAGATAGCACAGATACGCAGTATTTT. This gives the protein CASSGRERDSTDTQYF.